This T cell receptor beta chain was captured by sequencing in a study of blood T cells in healthy people across ages. Overall study results and limits: It was found that TCR beta diversity correlated strongly with the percentage of naive T cells.

With a J-beta primer mix and a sample-barcoded 5' primer, a second PCR ran roughly 6 to 12 cycles. TCRdb processed the 5' RACE reads anew with MiXCR; each CDR3 protein has one entry. The table includes more than 900,000 distinct CDR3 sequences, approximately 32% detected once. With V trimmed by 6 bases and J by 2 bases, 6 bases remained unmatched. Germline assignment: CDR1 MNHEY and CDR2 SMNVEV (reference sequence). CDR3 size: 14 residues. This clonotype has only a few counts. Its antigen remains unknown. This may arise from a read error, as a much more abundant clone is one base away. Another study also made use of these data, one on T cells of mothers and their children. That work adds: Donors comprised three healthy Caucasian mothers plus their six children.

The sequencing input was blood. The rearrangement uses TRBV27 and TRBJ2-7; TRBD2 aligns across 8 bases. This clonotype was sampled from a woman aged 40 to 50 in good health. The CDR3 spells CASRWASGPYEQYF. The DNA of the CDR3 is TGTGCCAGCAGGTGGGCTAGCGGGCCCTACGAGCAGTACTTC.